This is a list of T cell receptor beta chains from one sample in a study of Graves' ophthalmopathy and Graves' hyperthyroidism. TCRdb reanalysed the multiplex PCR reads using MiXCR and keeps one entry per CDR3 protein. This sample yields 500,000 to 600,000 distinct CDR3 sequences, of which under 40% are seen a single time; about 4% belongs to the top ten. Specimen: peripheral blood or thyroid tissue (not recorded which). These receptors were collected from an adult man with Graves' hyperthyroidism. CDR3s include the opening cysteine and the closing phenylalanine or tryptophan. Each record gives: V gene, clone size, D gene, J gene, CDR3 protein, CDR3 DNA. A D gene is named only where the DNA matches it firmly. Size is omitted from some rows. Given values are once, few, many or a class for expanded clones.

>TRBV6-1|many|-|TRBJ2-5
CASRRETQYF
TGTGCCAGCAGGAGAGAGACCCAGTACTTC
>TRBV6-5|many|TRBD2|TRBJ2-2
CASRTSGDTGELFF
TGTGCCAGCAGGACTAGCGGAGACACCGGGGAGCTGTTTTTT
>TRBV7-9|-|TRBD2|TRBJ2-5
CASSQAPTRASGRAETQYF
TGCGCCAGCAGCCAAGCCCCAACGAGGGCTAGCGGGAGGGCCGAGACCCAGTACTTC
>TRBV7-9|many|-|TRBJ1-1
CASTVGGEAFF
TGTGCCAGCACCGTGGGTGGGGAAGCTTTCTTT
>TRBV7-3|-|-|TRBJ2-1
CASSPKGLNNEQFF
TGTGCCAGCAGCCCAAAGGGCCTAAACAATGAGCAGTTCTTC
>TRBV27|-|-|TRBJ1-2
CASSLSGARGYTF
TGTGCCAGCAGTTTAAGTGGGGCGCGTGGCTACACCTTC
>TRBV20-1|-|TRBD1|TRBJ2-5
CSASRRRGGLETQYF
TGCAGTGCTTCACGAAGGAGAGGGGGCCTGGAGACCCAGTACTTC
>TRBV28|few|-|TRBJ1-2
CASSLLDSYDGYTF
TGTGCCAGCAGTTTACTAGACAGCTACGATGGCTACACCTTC
>TRBV5-6|-|-|TRBJ1-6
CASSLGERNSPLHF
TGTGCCAGCAGCTTGGGGGAAAGAAATTCACCCCTCCACTTT
>TRBV29-1|-|-|TRBJ1-1
CSVKSSNTGGTEAFF
TGCAGCGTGAAGTCGTCGAACACCGGGGGCACTGAAGCTTTCTTT
>TRBV6-1|-|-|TRBJ1-1
CASSRGDDTEAFF
TGTGCCAGCAGCCGGGGGGACGACACTGAAGCTTTCTTT
>TRBV7-9|-|-|TRBJ1-4
CASSSPRKLFF
TGTGCCAGCAGCTCACCTCGAAAACTGTTTTTT
>TRBV27|-|TRBD1|TRBJ1-2
CASRTGGTNYGYTF
TGTGCCAGCCGGACAGGGGGAACTAACTATGGCTACACCTTC
>TRBV24-1|-|-|TRBJ1-2
CATSTEGVHGYTF
TGTGCCACCAGCACAGAAGGGGTCCATGGCTACACCTTC
>TRBV11-2|many|TRBD1|TRBJ2-7
CASSSTHRGAEQYF
TGTGCCAGCAGCTCCACACACAGGGGAGCGGAGCAGTACTTC
>TRBV5-4|many|-|TRBJ2-5
CASSLEGAQYF
TGTGCCAGCAGCTTGGAGGGGGCCCAGTACTTC
>TRBV7-9|-|TRBD2|TRBJ2-7
CASSSSSGGRAPYYEQYF
TGTGCCAGCAGCTCGTCTTCCGGCGGGAGGGCCCCCTACTACGAGCAGTACTTC
>TRBV9|few|-|TRBJ1-3
CASSVAQRREIGNTIYF
TGTGCCAGCAGCGTAGCTCAACGTCGGGAGATTGGAAACACCATATATTTT
>TRBV5-6|many|-|TRBJ2-2
CASSLETGHTGELFF
TGTGCCAGCAGCTTGGAGACAGGTCACACCGGGGAGCTGTTTTTT